Sequencing of this T cell receptor beta chain was carried out in a study of T-cell memory formation after mild COVID-19. Study-level background: TCR clusters mostly belonged to single donors.

General study findings and limits: Clones that shrank (day 15 to 85) were balanced CD4/CD8, whereas later expanders leaned CD4+.

With respect to this clonotype: Its antigen is unidentified.

Germline values: CDR1 KGHDR, CDR2 SFDVKD. CDR3 length: 15 amino acids. Trimming at V came to 2 bases and at J to 5 bases, leaving 5 bases not matched to a gene. It was 5'RACE with constant-segment primers that produced the TCR alpha and TCR beta cDNA libraries, which carried sample barcodes and UMIs. From the 5' RACE reads, TCRdb called clonotypes with MiXCR, one entry per CDR3 protein. The sample lists about 250,000 distinct CDR3 sequences, 15% seen once, with 2.1% in the top ten. This rearrangement joins TRBV24-1 to TRBJ2-3; TRBD1 matches at 8 bases. Sequenced: PBMCs or a T cell subset sorted from them (not recorded which). The TCR sequence derives from an adult woman who had mild COVID-19 (a few samples of this study predate the infection). Cell type and time point are not known. The CDR3 reads CATSDSGQGRDTQYF. CDR3 sequence (DNA): TGTGCCACCAGTGATTCCGGACAGGGTAGAGATACGCAGTATTTT.